The 22 T cell receptor beta chains given below trace back to one sample, sequenced in a study of cytomegalovirus exposure and HLA in healthy donors. Libraries were prepared by immunoSEQ multiplex PCR; TCRdb keeps only in-frame clonotypes and omits some of them. The data contain some 87,000 clones, approximately 96% of them seen just once; the ten biggest clones take up 1.3%. The sequenced material came from PBMCs. These receptors were taken from a woman under 30 in good health and CMV-seronegative.

This chain joins TRBV19 and TRBJ2-1, with 7 bases aligning to TRBD2. Unmatched junction bases numbered 13, after V lost 4 bases and J lost 10 bases. The CDR3 totals 15 residues. Germline values: CDR1 LNHDA, CDR2 SQIVND (reference sequence). The CDR3 DNA reads TGTGCCAGTAGTACTCGGACTAGTGGGGGGAAAGAGCAGTTCTTC. It translates to CASSTRTSGGKEQFF.

The chain links TRBV7-9 to TRBJ2-7; D unclear. In germline, CDR1 is SEHNR, CDR2 FQNEAQ (reference sequence). CDR3 size: 13 residues. Trimming shortened V by 2 bases and J by 3 bases, and 8 bases separated the two germline ends. The CDR3 loop is CASSLQEYYEQYF. DNA of the CDR3: TGTGCCAGCAGCTTACAGGAATACTACGAGCAGTACTTC. Filled out from reference TRBV7-9 and TRBJ2-7, the complete variable domain reads DTGVSQNPRHKITKRGQNVTFRCDPISEHNRLYWYRQTLGQGPEFLTYFQNEAQLEKSRLLSDRFSAERPKGSFSTLEIQRTEQGDSAMYLCASSLQEYYEQYFGPGTRLTVT.

The chain recombines TRBV18 with TRBJ2-1; TRBD1 matches at 9 bases. J lost 10 bases, V lost 8 bases, and 12 bases had no gene match. The length of the CDR3 is 14 residues. Germline V gene lookup returns CDR1 KGHSH and CDR2 LQKENI. The CDR3, as DNA: TGTGCCAGCCTTAATAGACAGGGGGGGCACGAGCAGTTCTTC. This translates into CASLNRQGGHEQFF.

This chain links TRBV10-1 with TRBJ2-1, with a weak D call TRBD1 (6 bases). CDR3 length: 15 amino acids. The germline CDR1 and CDR2 sequences are WNHNN and SYGVQD (reference sequence). V was trimmed by 2 bases and J by 5 bases, leaving 13 bases between them. The CDR3 is CASSETGSVDNEQFF. The CDR3 DNA is TGCGCCAGCAGTGAGACAGGGTCCGTAGACAATGAGCAGTTCTTC.

The chain uses TRBV11-2 and TRBJ2-1, with 14 bases aligning to TRBD2. The CDR3 has 17 residues. The V gene's germline CDR1 is SGHAT and CDR2 FQNNGV. J lost 4 bases, V lost 2 bases, and 4 bases had no gene match. CDR3 coding DNA: TGTGCCAGCAGCTTAAGACTAGCGGGAGGGCAATACAATGAGCAGTTCTTC. Its translation: CASSLRLAGGQYNEQFF.

This sequence joins TRBV9 and TRBJ1-6; D is uncertain. Per germline, CDR1 SGDLS and CDR2 YYNGEE. V lost 6 bases to trimming and J lost 14 bases, with 15 bases between them. This CDR3 has 12 amino acids. The CDR3 reads CASIRRWGTLHF. In nucleotides, the CDR3 is TGTGCCAGCATCCGGAGGTGGGGTACCCTCCACTTT.

V is TRBV4-2 and J is TRBJ1-5; D is uncertain. The germline V gene encodes CDR1 LGHNA and CDR2 YNFKEQ. V was trimmed by 2 bases and J by 0 bases, leaving 8 bases between them. The CDR3 has 15 amino acids. The CDR3 bases are TGTGCCAGCAGCCAAAGGGAGGATAGCAATCAGCCCCAGCATTTT. Protein sequence: CASSQREDSNQPQHF.

The chain recombines TRBV10-2 with TRBJ2-7, with a tentative D call TRBD1 (6 bases). The germline CDR1 and CDR2 sequences are WSHSY and SAAADI. The germline V and J ends were trimmed by 4 bases and 7 bases, with 14 bases remaining between them. The CDR3 runs to 13 residues. The CDR3, as DNA: TGCGCCAGCAGTGGCCCCGACCAGGGGGAGCAGTACTTC. This encodes CASSGPDQGEQYF.

This clone has just one count. CDR3 coding DNA: TGCGCCAGCAGCTTGGAATCGGCCAGGTACAATGAGCAGTTCTTC. This gives the protein CASSLESARYNEQFF. V and J are TRBV5-1 and TRBJ2-1; D ambiguous. Per germline, CDR1 SGHRS and CDR2 YFSETQ. The germline V and J ends were trimmed by 0 bases and 4 bases, with 11 bases remaining between them. This CDR3 has 15 residues.

The chain has TRBV23-1 and TRBJ1-5; 8 nucleotides align to TRBD1. TRBV23-1 is reported as an ORF; its role is uncertain. The CDR3 extends over 17 amino acids. The V and J ends lost 1 base and 4 bases, in that order; junction bases with no gene match: 9. The CDR3 loop reads CASSQLPLDRANQPQHF. Written as DNA, the CDR3 is TGCGCCAGCAGTCAATTACCGTTGGACAGGGCGAATCAGCCCCAGCATTTT.

The rearrangement uses TRBV11-2 and TRBJ1-5; unclear D gene. Looked up from germline, CDR1 is SGHAT and CDR2 is FQNNGV. This CDR3 contains 17 residues. V was clipped by 0 bases and J by 0 bases, with 12 bases between them. The chain's CDR3 is CASSLDLPGFSNQPQHF. The CDR3 DNA is TGTGCCAGCAGCTTAGATCTGCCAGGCTTTAGCAATCAGCCCCAGCATTTT.

The chain recombines TRBV5-1 with TRBJ1-2; 9 bases agree with TRBD1. Germline V CDR1 and CDR2: SGHRS, YFSETQ. CDR3 length equals 18 residues. Trimming at V came to 3 bases and at J to 6 bases, leaving 18 bases not matched to a gene. CDR3 nucleotides: TGCGCCAGCAGCTCCCCAGGAACAGGGGGCCTTTTCGGGGATGGCTACACCTTC. It codes for CASSSPGTGGLFGDGYTF.

The rearrangement links TRBV10-3 to TRBJ2-1; 10 bases are a match to TRBD2. V lost 1 base and J lost 9; bases outside the gene matches: 6. Germline CDR1 ENHRY, CDR2 SYGVKD. This CDR3 contains 15 residues. This CDR3 is CAISEWIAGGGEQFF. The CDR3 nucleotides are TGTGCCATCAGTGAGTGGATAGCGGGAGGTGGTGAGCAGTTCTTC.

The chain links TRBV4-1 to TRBJ1-1; TRBD1 matches 9 bases. Germline V gene data show CDR1 as MGHRA and CDR2 as YSYEKL. This CDR3 contains 15 residues. Trimming at V came to 6 bases and at J to 6 bases, leaving 11 bases not matched to a gene. CDR3 DNA: TGCGCCAGCAGACTTAGACAGGGGGGCGAGCCTGAAGCTTTCTTT. Residues: CASRLRQGGEPEAFF.

The CDR3 DNA reads as TGTGCCAGCAGCTTGAAAGTAGCGGGAGGGCCCTCCTACAATGAGCAGTTCTTC. As protein: CASSLKVAGGPSYNEQFF. V gene TRBV5-6 combines with J gene TRBJ2-1, with 11 bases aligning to TRBD2. CDR1 and CDR2 from the germline V gene are SGHDT and YYEEEE. This CDR3 comprises 18 residues. The V gene end was trimmed by 1 base and the J gene end by 0 bases; junction bases not matched to a gene: 6.

This chain connects TRBV19 to TRBJ2-7; unclear D gene. Germline loops: CDR1 LNHDA, CDR2 SQIVND (reference sequence). The CDR3 totals 16 residues. Between the trimmed V and J ends, which lost 4 bases and 0 bases, there was a span of 16 bases. The CDR3 sequence: CASSKRAAALSYEQYF. CDR3 nucleotides: TGTGCCAGTAGTAAACGCGCGGCGGCTCTCTCCTACGAGCAGTACTTC.

This chain joins TRBV6-5 and TRBJ2-7; D gene unclear. This CDR3 has 16 residues. In germline, CDR1 is MNHEY, CDR2 SVGAGI. V lost 0 bases to trimming and J lost 0 bases, with 12 bases between them. This chain's CDR3 is CASSYSPWQTSYEQYF. In nucleotides, the CDR3 is TGTGCCAGCAGTTACTCGCCTTGGCAAACCTCCTACGAGCAGTACTTC.

In nucleotides, the CDR3 is TGTGCCAGTAGTCAAAGCGGTTACTCCTACAATGAGCAGTTCTTC. Translation: CASSQSGYSYNEQFF. This rearrangement joins TRBV19 to TRBJ2-1; D perhaps matches TRBD2 (5 bases). This CDR3 contains 15 residues. From germline, CDR1 is LNHDA and CDR2 SQIVND (reference sequence). V was trimmed by 5 bases and J by 0 bases, leaving 11 bases between them.

V is TRBV10-3 and J is TRBJ1-1; TRBD1 matches 7 bases. The CDR3 extends over 11 amino acids. With 11 bases clipped from V and 5 bases from J, the junction kept 5 bases outside the gene matches. From germline, CDR1 is ENHRY and CDR2 SYGVKD. CDR3 region: CAAQGQTEAFF. The CDR3 DNA is TGTGCCGCACAGGGGCAGACTGAAGCTTTCTTT.

The chain combines TRBV11-2 with TRBJ2-1, with 11 bases fitting TRBD2. The CDR3 is made up of 15 amino acids. CDR1 is SGHAT and CDR2 is FQNNGV in the germline V gene. Trimming removed 1 base from V and 9 bases from J; junction bases left unmatched: 5. CDR3 amino acids: CASSLVASGRTEQFF. CDR3 nucleotide sequence: TGTGCCAGCAGCTTAGTGGCTAGCGGGAGGACTGAGCAGTTCTTC.

The chain recombines TRBV6-4 with TRBJ2-3; TRBD2 agrees at 7 bases. Germline trimming cut 0 bases from V and 14 bases from J; bases unmatched to any gene: 8. The germline V gene has CDR1 MRHNA and CDR2 SNTAGT. The CDR3 has 13 amino acids. The CDR3 sequence: CASSDSLADRTYF. The CDR3, as DNA: TGTGCCAGCAGTGACTCTCTAGCGGACCGTACGTATTTT.

V gene TRBV7-8 combines with J gene TRBJ1-1; TRBD1 matches 9 bases. This CDR3 is built from 16 residues. Germline values: CDR1 SGHVS, CDR2 FQNEAQ. Trimming removed 3 bases from V and 4 bases from J; junction bases left unmatched: 9. CDR3 DNA sequence: TGTGCCAGCAGCTTCTGGAGTGGGACAGGGTTCACTGAAGCTTTCTTT. Protein product: CASSFWSGTGFTEAFF.